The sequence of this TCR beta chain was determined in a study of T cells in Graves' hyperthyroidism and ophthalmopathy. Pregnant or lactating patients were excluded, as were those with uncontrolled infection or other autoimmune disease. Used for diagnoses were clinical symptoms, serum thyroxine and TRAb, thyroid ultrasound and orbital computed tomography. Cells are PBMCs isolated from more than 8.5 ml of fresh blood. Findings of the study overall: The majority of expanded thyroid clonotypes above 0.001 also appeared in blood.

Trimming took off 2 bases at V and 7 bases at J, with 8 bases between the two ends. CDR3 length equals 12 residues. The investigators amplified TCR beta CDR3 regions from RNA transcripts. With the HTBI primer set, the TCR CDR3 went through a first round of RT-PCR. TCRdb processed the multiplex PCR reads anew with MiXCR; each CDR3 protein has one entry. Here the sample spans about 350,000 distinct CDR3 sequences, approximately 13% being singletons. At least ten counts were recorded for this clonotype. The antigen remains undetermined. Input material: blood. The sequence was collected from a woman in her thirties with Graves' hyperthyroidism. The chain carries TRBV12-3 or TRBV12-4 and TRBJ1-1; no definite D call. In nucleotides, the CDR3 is TGTGCCAGCAGTTTATCAGACCTTGAAGCTTTCTTT. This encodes CASSLSDLEAFF.